This is a list of T cell receptor beta chains from one sample in a study of blood T cells in healthy people across ages. TCRdb fed the 5' RACE reads into MiXCR, producing one record per CDR3 protein. This table holds about 1.4 million distinct CDR3 sequences, around 59% found once. The sequenced material came from blood. These receptors all come from a man between 18 and 35 years old in good health. CDR3s include the opening cysteine and the closing phenylalanine or tryptophan. D genes are given only for firm matches.

J | V | D | CDR3
TRBJ2-5 | TRBV6-5 | TRBD1 | CASSSQTFDRASRNEQYF
TRBJ1-5 | TRBV6-1 | - | CASSVGRDGNQPQHF
TRBJ2-5 | TRBV6-5 | TRBD2 | CASSATGTIQETQYF
TRBJ1-2 | TRBV12-3/TRBV12-4 | - | CASSPRSGRDGYTF
TRBJ2-3 | TRBV12-3/TRBV12-4 | TRBD2 | CASSLEGTSVDTQYF
TRBJ2-7 | TRBV5-1 | - | CASSWTRDSYEQYF
TRBJ2-4 | TRBV20-1 | - | CSAPVLAKNIQYF
TRBJ2-7 | TRBV6-5 | - | CASSYSNLGFSYEQYF
TRBJ2-3 | TRBV12-3/TRBV12-4 | TRBD1 | CASSAIHIRDRTTDTQYF
TRBJ2-7 | TRBV27 | TRBD2 | CASRLAGGMDEQYF
TRBJ1-6 | TRBV5-4 | TRBD1 | CASSFGTGGQSPLHF
TRBJ2-7 | TRBV6-2/TRBV6-3 | TRBD2 | CASSGRTRPYEQYF
- | TRBV20-1 | TRBD2 | CSANEDSGTSLDEQYF
TRBJ1-6 | TRBV27 | - | CASSRGSSYNSPLHF
TRBJ2-1 | TRBV3-1 | - | CASSQEILVSSYNEQFF
TRBJ2-1 | TRBV5-1 | - | CASSKEGSSPDYNEQFF
TRBJ2-6 | TRBV10-3 | - | CAISDPLTRMLGGANVLTF
TRBJ2-1 | TRBV20-1 | - | CSASNRQWNYNEQFF
TRBJ2-3 | TRBV4-1 | TRBD1 | CASSQDATGVDTQYF
TRBJ2-3 | TRBV14 | - | CASSQNGRGSDTQYF
TRBJ2-1 | TRBV21-1 | - | CASSFLYGSREQFF
TRBJ1-2 | TRBV20-1 | - | CSAFYPRVTNYGYTF
TRBJ2-3 | TRBV7-6 | - | CASSPTPSVPGTDTQYF
TRBJ1-6 | TRBV27 | - | CASSSTVHRDSPLHF
TRBJ2-3 | TRBV3-1 | - | CASSQGGGNGDTQYF
TRBJ1-2 | TRBV27 | - | CASSSSGQLYGYTF
- | TRBV4-1 | - | CASSQGPGAPETQYF
TRBJ1-5 | TRBV30 | - | CAWSGVGQNQPQHF
TRBJ1-1 | TRBV7-9 | TRBD1 | CASRPRGGENTEAFF
TRBJ2-7 | TRBV11-2 | - | CASSLGRGESYEQYF
TRBJ2-1 | TRBV6-5 | - | CASSRGDNYNEQFF
TRBJ2-6 | TRBV29-1 | - | CSAGDYSGANVLTF
TRBJ2-2 | TRBV10-3 | - | CATLRGPGTGELFF
TRBJ2-7 | TRBV10-3 | - | CAARGAESYEQYF
TRBJ2-3 | TRBV4-2 | TRBD2 | CASSQGLILGLGTDTQYF
TRBJ2-1 | TRBV7-6 | - | CASSKRSGSGEQFF
TRBJ2-7 | TRBV6-2/TRBV6-3 | - | CASSYAARDPDYEQYF
TRBJ2-1 | TRBV7-9 | - | CASSPGTISEQFF
- | TRBV27 | - | CASSLIGSEQYF
TRBJ2-6 | TRBV20-1 | - | CSAVLKGTGTNVLTF
TRBJ2-1 | TRBV11-2 | TRBD2 | CASSSGGTSANNEQFF
TRBJ1-1 | TRBV4-3 | - | CASSPSPGRFTEAFF
TRBJ1-1 | TRBV7-9 | - | CASSARQGTEAFF
TRBJ2-1 | TRBV10-2 | - | CASSARTLRNEQFF
TRBJ1-5 | TRBV11-3 | - | CASSFSKLPNQPQHF
TRBJ2-7 | TRBV12-3/TRBV12-4 | TRBD2 | CASSTERELNEQYF
TRBJ1-6 | TRBV7-2 | - | CASSLGLALHF
TRBJ1-6 | TRBV7-2 | - | CASSLGAGTDNSPLHF
TRBJ1-6 | TRBV20-1 | TRBD1 | CSAPTGTGDNSPLHF
- | TRBV6-2/TRBV6-3 | - | CASSPRTVTYEQYF
TRBJ1-4 | TRBV15 | - | CATSRTGTNEKLFF
TRBJ1-2 | TRBV7-2 | - | CASSSWTDSSDYGYTF
TRBJ1-4 | TRBV29-1 | - | CSVGRTETTNEKLFF
TRBJ1-1 | TRBV6-5 | TRBD1 | CASIIWDRGATEAFF
TRBJ2-1 | TRBV5-6 | TRBD2 | CASSGPLRGEYHEQFF